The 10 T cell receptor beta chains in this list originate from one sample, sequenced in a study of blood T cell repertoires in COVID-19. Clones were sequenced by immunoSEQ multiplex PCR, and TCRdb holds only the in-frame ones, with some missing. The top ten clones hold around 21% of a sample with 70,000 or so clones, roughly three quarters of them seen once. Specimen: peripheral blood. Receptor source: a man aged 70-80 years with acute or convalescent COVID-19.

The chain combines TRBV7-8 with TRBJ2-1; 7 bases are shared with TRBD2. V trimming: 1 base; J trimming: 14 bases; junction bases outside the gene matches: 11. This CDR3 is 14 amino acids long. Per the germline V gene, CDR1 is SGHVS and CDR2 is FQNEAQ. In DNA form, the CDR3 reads TGTGCCAGCAGCTTAGGGACTAGAATGGGGGTGGAGTTCTTC. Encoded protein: CASSLGTRMGVEFF.

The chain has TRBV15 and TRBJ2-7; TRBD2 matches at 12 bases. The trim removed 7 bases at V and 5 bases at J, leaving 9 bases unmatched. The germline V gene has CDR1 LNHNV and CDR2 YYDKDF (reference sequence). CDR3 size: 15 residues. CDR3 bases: TGTGCCACCAAGGCTAGCGGGAGGGAACCTCACGAGCAGTACTTC. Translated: CATKASGREPHEQYF.

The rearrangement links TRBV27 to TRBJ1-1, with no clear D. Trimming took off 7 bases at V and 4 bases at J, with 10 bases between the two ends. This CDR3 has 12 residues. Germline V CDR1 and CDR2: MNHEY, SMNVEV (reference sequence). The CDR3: CASTSGGTEAFF. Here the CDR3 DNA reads TGTGCCAGCACGTCAGGAGGCACTGAAGCTTTCTTT.

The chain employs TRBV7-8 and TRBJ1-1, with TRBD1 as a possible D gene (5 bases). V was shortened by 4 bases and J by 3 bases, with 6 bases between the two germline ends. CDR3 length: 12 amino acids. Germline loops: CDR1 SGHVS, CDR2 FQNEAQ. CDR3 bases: TGTGCCAGCAGCTCAGGGTACACTGAAGCTTTCTTT. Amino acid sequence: CASSSGYTEAFF.

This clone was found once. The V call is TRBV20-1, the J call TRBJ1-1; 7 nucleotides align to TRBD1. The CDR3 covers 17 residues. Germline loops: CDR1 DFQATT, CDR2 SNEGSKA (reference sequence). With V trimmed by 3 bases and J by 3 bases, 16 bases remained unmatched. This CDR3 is CSASVQGRDIEDTEAFF. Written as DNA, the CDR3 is TGCAGTGCTAGTGTACAGGGGCGCGATATAGAGGACACTGAAGCTTTCTTT.

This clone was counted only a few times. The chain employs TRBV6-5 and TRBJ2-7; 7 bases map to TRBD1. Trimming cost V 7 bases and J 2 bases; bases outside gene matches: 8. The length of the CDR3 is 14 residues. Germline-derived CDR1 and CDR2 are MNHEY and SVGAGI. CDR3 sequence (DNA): TGTGCCAGCACCGAAAGGACAGGAGCCTACGAGCAGTACTTC. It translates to CASTERTGAYEQYF.

The CDR3 nucleotides read TGCAGCGTTGATGGTCAGTGGGAGGTCAATGAGCAGTTCTTC. Amino acids: CSVDGQWEVNEQFF. The chain has TRBV29-1 and TRBJ2-1; possible D gene TRBD2, 6 bases. V lost 3 bases, J lost 6 bases, and 15 bases lay in between. The CDR3 has 14 residues. The germline CDR1 and CDR2 sequences are SQVTM and ANQGSEA.

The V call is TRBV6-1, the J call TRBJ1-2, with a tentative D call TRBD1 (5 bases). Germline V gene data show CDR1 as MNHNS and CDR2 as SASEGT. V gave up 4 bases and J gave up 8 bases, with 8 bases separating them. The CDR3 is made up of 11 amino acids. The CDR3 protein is CASSAGRGYTF. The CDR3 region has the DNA TGTGCCAGCAGTGCAGGGAGGGGCTACACCTTC.

CDR3 residues: CASSATGTNTEAFF. DNA for the CDR3: TGTGCCAGCTCGGCGACAGGGACGAACACTGAAGCTTTCTTT. V usage is TRBV18 and J usage is TRBJ1-1; TRBD1 matches at 7 bases. The CDR3 has 14 residues. The trim removed 6 bases at V and 1 base at J, leaving 5 bases unmatched. The germline CDR1 and CDR2 sequences are KGHSH and LQKENI.

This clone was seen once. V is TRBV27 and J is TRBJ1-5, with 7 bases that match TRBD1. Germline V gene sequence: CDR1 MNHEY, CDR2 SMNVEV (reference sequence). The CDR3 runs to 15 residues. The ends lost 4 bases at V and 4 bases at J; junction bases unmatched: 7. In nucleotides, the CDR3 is TGTGCCAGCAGTTCCCAACCAGGGGGGAATCAGCCCCAGCATTTT. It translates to CASSSQPGGNQPQHF.